Listed here is a single T cell receptor (beta chain). TCRdb redid the calling of the RT-PCR reads with MiXCR, one entry per CDR3 protein. The sample has about a million distinct CDR3 sequences, roughly 18% seen once; the top ten hold roughly 6%. The V gene lost 1 base and the J gene lost 2 bases, with 9 bases spanning the gap. The CDR3 loop spans 15 amino acids. This sample is drawn from a study of patients and donors after allogeneic stem cell transplantation. Sequenced sample: blood, either unsorted or a sorted T cell fraction (not recorded which). The receptor was derived from a human donor who was either an allogeneic HSCT recipient or a stem cell or donor lymphocyte infusion donor (not recorded which). It is not recorded whose cells these are; they may come from a transplant donor. The chain couples TRBV12-3 or TRBV12-4 to TRBJ1-5; D remains ambiguous. CDR3 sequence: CASSLGWRGNQPQHF. Here the CDR3 DNA reads TGTGCCAGCAGTTTAGGTTGGAGGGGCAATCAGCCCCAGCATTTT.